Following are 13 T cell receptor beta chains from one sample sequenced in a study of vaccination and CD4 T cells after COVID-19. As to treatment: roughly ten-day PBMC culture with coronavirus spike peptide pools or control peptides (ViraFEST assay). What these receptors recognize is not known. Oncomine TCR Beta short-read sequencing was applied to DNA from cultured CD4+ T cells. In TCRdb, the PCR reads were re-called with MiXCR into one record per CDR3 protein. The table shows 10,000 to 15,000 distinct CDR3 sequences, with 60% to 75% occurring only once. Material for sequencing was CD4+ T cells from blood, cultured in vitro. These receptors all stem from a human donor who had recovered from COVID-19.

A few counts support this clonotype. The chain carries TRBV2 and TRBJ2-7; 9 nucleotides agree with TRBD1. Germline V gives CDR1 SNHLY, CDR2 FYNNEI. Losses at the gene ends were 7 bases for V and 5 bases for J; bases not matched to a gene: 9. The CDR3 loop spans 14 amino acids. Here the CDR3 reads CASILTGGIHEQYF. The CDR3 nucleotides are TGTGCCAGCATTCTGACAGGGGGTATCCACGAGCAGTACTTC.

The chain combines TRBV20-1 with TRBJ2-1, with D possibly TRBD2 on 7 matching bases. The CDR3 covers 14 residues. The germline V gene has CDR1 DFQATT and CDR2 SNEGSKA (reference sequence). Trimming took off 3 bases at V and 0 bases at J, with 9 bases between the two ends. The CDR3 region has the DNA TGCAGTGCTAGTCGGGGGGCCTCCTACAATGAGCAGTTCTTC. This translates into CSASRGASYNEQFF.

This clonotype was found a few times. The chain links TRBV7-9 to TRBJ2-7; TRBD2 agrees at 7 bases. Trimming at V came to 5 bases and at J to 6 bases, leaving 7 bases not matched to a gene. The CDR3 has 13 residues. The germline gives CDR1 SEHNR, CDR2 FQNEAQ (reference sequence). The DNA of the CDR3 is TGTGCCAGCAGCCAGCTCCCTAGCGGCGAGCAGTACTTC. Its protein product is CASSQLPSGEQYF.

This sequence joins TRBV28 and TRBJ2-7, with TRBD2 identical over 10 bases. V shed 6 bases and J 0 bases; nucleotides not matched to a gene: 5. This CDR3 is built from 15 residues. Germline values: CDR1 MDHEN, CDR2 SYDVKM. The CDR3 coding sequence is TGTGCCAGCAGCAGGAAGCGGGAGGGCTCCTACGAGCAGTACTTC. This sequence encodes CASSRKREGSYEQYF.

The CDR3 protein is CSGSERERGTDTQYF. For the CDR3, the DNA is TGCAGTGGGTCGGAGCGGGAGAGGGGCACAGATACGCAGTATTTT. The V call is TRBV20-1, the J call TRBJ2-3, with 8 bases aligning to TRBD2. The CDR3 runs 15 residues. J was trimmed by 1 base and V by 7 bases; bases with no gene match: 10. Per the germline V gene, CDR1 is DFQATT and CDR2 is SNEGSKA (reference sequence).

This clonotype has only a few counts. This chain links TRBV27 with TRBJ2-2, with D hard to call. Germline V CDR1 and CDR2: MNHEY, SMNVEV (reference sequence). The CDR3 spans 17 residues. Trimming removed 4 bases at V and 4 bases at J, with 19 bases between. For the CDR3, the DNA is TGTGCCAGCAGTTATACCCTCGGCAGGTTCACCACCGGGGAGCTGTTTTTT. Amino acid sequence: CASSYTLGRFTTGELFF.

The rearrangement uses TRBV15 and TRBJ1-2; D uncertain. Germline V CDR1 and CDR2: LNHNV, YYDKDF (reference sequence). V shed 1 base and J shed 5 bases, with 23 bases lying between them. This CDR3 comprises 18 residues. CDR3 DNA: TGTGCCACCAGCAGAGCGGTTTCGGGCCAAAGCAACTTATATGGCTACACCTTC. This codes for CATSRAVSGQSNLYGYTF. The full variable domain, completed using reference TRBV15 and TRBJ1-2, is DAMVIQNPRYQVTQFGKPVTLSCSQTLNHNVMYWYQQKSSQAPKLLFHYYDKDFNNEADTPDNFQSRRPNTSFCFLDIRSPGLGDTAMYLCATSRAVSGQSNLYGYTFGSGTRLTVV.

CDR3 bases: TGCAGTGCTTTCGGACTAGCGGGATCTGAGCAGTTCTTC. Its protein is CSAFGLAGSEQFF. J is TRBJ2-1 and V is TRBV20-1; 12 positions match TRBD2. The length of the CDR3 is 13 residues. Germline values: CDR1 DFQATT, CDR2 SNEGSKA (reference sequence). The junction had 5 bases not matched to a gene; V was cut back by 5 bases and J by 9 bases.

This rearrangement joins TRBV7-3 to TRBJ2-2; 10 nucleotides match TRBD2. The V and J ends lost 5 bases and 6 bases, in that order; junction bases with no gene match: 9. Germline V gene sequence: CDR1 SGHTA, CDR2 FQGTGA. The CDR3 has 16 amino acids. In DNA, the CDR3 is TGTGCCAGCAGCCATGGACTAGCGGCTCCCGCCGGGGAGCTGTTTTTT. Protein sequence: CASSHGLAAPAGELFF.

This clonotype occurred a few times. The chain is built from TRBV6-2 or TRBV6-3 and TRBJ2-3, with D unclear. From germline, CDR1 is MNHEY and CDR2 SVGEGT. CDR3 length: 13 amino acids. V was trimmed by 7 bases and J by 6 bases, leaving 14 bases between them. Here the CDR3 reads CASTSPFGDTQYF. The CDR3 DNA reads as TGTGCCAGCACGAGTCCCTTTGGGGATACGCAGTATTTT.

The J gene is TRBJ1-5, the V gene TRBV7-9; D may be TRBD1 (6 bases). Looked up from germline, CDR1 is SEHNR and CDR2 is FQNEAQ (reference sequence). V was pared by 5 bases and J by 7 bases, with 12 bases between. The CDR3 runs to 13 residues. The CDR3 sequence: CASSPTGLQPQHF. CDR3 DNA sequence: TGTGCCAGCAGCCCGACAGGCCTCCAGCCCCAGCATTTT.

The sample holds a few counts of this clonotype. The genes are TRBV7-2 and TRBJ2-3; 8 bases match TRBD2. J gave up 1 base and V 7 bases, and 4 bases lay outside the gene matches. There are 14 residues in the CDR3. From germline, CDR1 is SGHTA and CDR2 FQGNSA. CDR3 nucleotide sequence: TGTGCCAGCAAAAGCGGGAGTGGCACAGATACGCAGTATTTT. It is translated as CASKSGSGTDTQYF.

This rearrangement joins TRBV27 to TRBJ2-7; D gene ambiguous. The CDR3 covers 15 residues. With 0 bases removed from V and 1 base from J, the gap between germline ends came to 10 bases. Looked up from germline, CDR1 is MNHEY and CDR2 is SMNVEV (reference sequence). The CDR3 loop reads CASSLSINPSYEQYF. The CDR3 nucleotides are TGTGCCAGCAGTTTATCGATCAACCCTTCCTACGAGCAGTACTTC.